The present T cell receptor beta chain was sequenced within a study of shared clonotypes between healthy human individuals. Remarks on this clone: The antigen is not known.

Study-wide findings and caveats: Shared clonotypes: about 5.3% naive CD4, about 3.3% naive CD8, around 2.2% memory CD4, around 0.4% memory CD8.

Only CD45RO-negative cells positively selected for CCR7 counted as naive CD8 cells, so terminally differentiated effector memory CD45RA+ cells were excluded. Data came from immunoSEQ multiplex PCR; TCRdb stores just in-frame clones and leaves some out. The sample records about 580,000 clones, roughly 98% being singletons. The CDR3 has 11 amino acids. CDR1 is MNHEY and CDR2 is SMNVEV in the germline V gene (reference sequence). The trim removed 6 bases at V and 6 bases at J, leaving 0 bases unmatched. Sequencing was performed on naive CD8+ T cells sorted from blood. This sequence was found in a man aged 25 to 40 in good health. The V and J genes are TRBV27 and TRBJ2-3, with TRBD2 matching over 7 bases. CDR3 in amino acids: CASRGGDTQYF. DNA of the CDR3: TGTGCCAGCAGGGGGGGGGATACGCAGTATTTT.